The 5 T cell receptor beta chains given below trace back to one sample, sequenced in a study of shared clonotypes between healthy human individuals. The protocol was immunoSEQ multiplex PCR, while the TCRdb copy is restricted to in-frame clones and leaves out a portion. The sample contains 2 million or so clones, about 95% of which appear only once. As defined, naive CD8 cells were CD45RO-negative and positively selected for CCR7, with terminally differentiated effector memory CD45RA+ cells excluded. Sequencing was done on a sample of naive CD8+ T cells sorted from blood. The receptors come from a man aged 18 to 29 in good health.

The chain recombines TRBV5-4 with TRBJ2-1; no reliable D call. This CDR3 has 11 residues. Germline V CDR1 and CDR2: SGHNT, YYREEE (reference sequence). V was clipped by 4 bases and J by 8 bases, with 7 bases between them. The DNA for the CDR3 is TGTGCCAGCAGCCAAGGTCATGAGCAGTTCTTC. It specifies CASSQGHEQFF.

This sequence joins TRBV13 and TRBJ2-5; D is perhaps TRBD2 (7 bases). Between the trimmed V and J ends, which lost 3 bases and 4 bases, there was a span of 15 bases. This CDR3 has 15 amino acids. Germline-derived CDR1 and CDR2 are PRHDT and FYEKMQ (reference sequence). CDR3 residues: CASSLGGGAGETQYF. The CDR3 coding sequence is TGTGCCAGCAGCTTGGGAGGGGGGGCCGGAGAGACCCAGTACTTC.

The chain recombines TRBV7-9 with TRBJ2-3; TRBD2 aligns across 13 bases. There are 15 residues in the CDR3. The V and J ends lost 6 bases and 5 bases, in that order; junction bases with no gene match: 5. Germline V lookup: CDR1 SEHNR, CDR2 FQNEAQ (reference sequence). CDR3 protein: CASSRLAGGGDTQYF. The CDR3 region has the DNA TGTGCCAGCAGTAGACTAGCGGGGGGCGGAGATACGCAGTATTTT.

This chain links TRBV27 with TRBJ2-7, with D perhaps given as TRBD1 or TRBD2 (5 bases each). CDR1 and CDR2 (germline): MNHEY, SMNVEV (reference sequence). V lost 5 bases to trimming and J lost 6 bases, with 14 bases between them. The CDR3 extends over 13 amino acids. In DNA, the CDR3 is TGTGCCAGCAGTAACGCCCCGGGACCCGAGCAGTACTTC. It is translated as CASSNAPGPEQYF.

A single count supports this clone. V is TRBV9 and J is TRBJ2-1; 10 nucleotides agree with TRBD2. This CDR3 region has 16 residues. V was clipped by 4 bases and J by 4 bases; unmatched bases: 8. Germline CDR1 and CDR2: SGDLS and YYNGEE. The CDR3 sequence: CASSLTTSGLYNEQFF. Here the CDR3 DNA reads TGTGCCAGCAGCCTCACGACTAGCGGGCTTTACAATGAGCAGTTCTTC.